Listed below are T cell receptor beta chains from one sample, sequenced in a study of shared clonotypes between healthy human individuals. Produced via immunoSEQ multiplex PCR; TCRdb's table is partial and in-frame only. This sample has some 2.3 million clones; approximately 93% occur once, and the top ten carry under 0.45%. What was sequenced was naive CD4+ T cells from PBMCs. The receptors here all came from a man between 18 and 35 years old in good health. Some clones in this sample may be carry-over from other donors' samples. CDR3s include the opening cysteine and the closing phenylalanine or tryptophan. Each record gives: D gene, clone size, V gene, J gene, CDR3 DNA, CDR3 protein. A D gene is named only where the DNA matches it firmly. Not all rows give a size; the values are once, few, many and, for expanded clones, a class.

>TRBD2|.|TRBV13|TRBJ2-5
TGTGCCAGCAGACTAGCGGGGGGCAGGAAGACCCAGTACTTC
CASRLAGGRKTQYF
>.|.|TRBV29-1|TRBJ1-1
TGCAGCGTTGGGCCCGTGATCGGGGTCACTGAAGCTTTCTTT
CSVGPVIGVTEAFF
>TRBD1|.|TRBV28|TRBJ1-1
TGTGCCAGCAGTTTATCGACAGGGTTAGGGGCTTTCTTT
CASSLSTGLGAFF
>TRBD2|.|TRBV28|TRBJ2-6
TGTGCCAGCCCCGGACTAGCGGGAGGTTCTGGGGCCAACGTCCTGACTTTC
CASPGLAGGSGANVLTF
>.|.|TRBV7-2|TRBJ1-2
TGTGCCAGCAGCCTAGGGCGCAGGGTTAACTATGGCTACACCTTC
CASSLGRRVNYGYTF
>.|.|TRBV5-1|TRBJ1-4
TGCGCCAGCAGCTTTATGCCAACTAATGAAAAACTGTTTTTT
CASSFMPTNEKLFF
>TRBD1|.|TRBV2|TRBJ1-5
TGTGCCAGCAGTGTGGGACAGGGGGGAGGGAGCAATCAGCCCCAGCATTTT
CASSVGQGGGSNQPQHF
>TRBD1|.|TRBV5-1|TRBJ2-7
TGCGCCAGCAGCTTGGGATTTGCCGGGACAGCGGCCTACGAGCAGTACTTC
CASSLGFAGTAAYEQYF
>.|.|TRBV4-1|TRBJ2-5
TGCGCCAGCAGCCCAACAGGGATGGGGACCCAGTACTTC
CASSPTGMGTQYF
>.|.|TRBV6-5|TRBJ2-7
TGTGCCAGCAACCCTACGGCGGGTTACGAGCAGTACTTC
CASNPTAGYEQYF
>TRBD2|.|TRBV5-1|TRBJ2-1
TGCGCCAGCAGCTCGGGACTAGCAGATGGCAATGAGCAGTTCTTC
CASSSGLADGNEQFF
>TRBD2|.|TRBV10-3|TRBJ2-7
TGTGCCATCAGTGAGCTTAGAGGGACTACCGGCTACGAGCAGTACTTC
CAISELRGTTGYEQYF
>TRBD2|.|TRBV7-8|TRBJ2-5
TGTGCCAGCAGCTTTCACTTTGGTGCGGCGGGAGACGCAGAGACCCAGTACTTC
CASSFHFGAAGDAETQYF
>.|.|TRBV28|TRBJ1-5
TGTGCCAGCAGTTTAGGTCCCTTGGGCAATCAGCCCCAGCATTTT
CASSLGPLGNQPQHF
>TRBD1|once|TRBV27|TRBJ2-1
TGTGCCAGCAGACGGGACAGGCACAATGAGCAGTTCTTC
CASRRDRHNEQFF
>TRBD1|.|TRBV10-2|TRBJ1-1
TGCGCCAGCAGGAGGGGACCTGGACAGGGAATGAACACTGAAGCTTTCTTT
CASRRGPGQGMNTEAFF
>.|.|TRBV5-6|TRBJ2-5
TGTGCCAGCAGCTTCCCCGGGGCGGCGGGCCAAGAGACCCAGTACTTC
CASSFPGAAGQETQYF
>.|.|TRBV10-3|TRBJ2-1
TGTGCCATCAGTGAGGGGATTCCCTACAATGAGCAGTTCTTC
CAISEGIPYNEQFF
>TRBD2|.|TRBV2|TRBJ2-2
TGTGCCAGCTGCCAGAGGGACAACCGACTAGCGGGAGGGAACACCGGGGAGCTGTTTTTT
CASCQRDNRLAGGNTGELFF
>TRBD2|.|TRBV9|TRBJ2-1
TGTGCCAGCAGCGTTAGCGGGAGGGCCTACAATGAGCAGTTCTTC
CASSVSGRAYNEQFF
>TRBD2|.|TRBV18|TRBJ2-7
TGTGCCAGCTCAGAGGGACTAGCGGCCTACGAGCAGTACTTC
CASSEGLAAYEQYF
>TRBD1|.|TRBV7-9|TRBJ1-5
TGTGCCAGCAGCCCTAGCACGGACAGGGGCCTTCAGCCCCAGCATTTT
CASSPSTDRGLQPQHF
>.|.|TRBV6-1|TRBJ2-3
TGTGCCAGCAGTGAAGCGGGAATGGACGATACGCAGTATTTT
CASSEAGMDDTQYF